The 2 T cell receptor beta chains below come from one sample, sequenced in a study of shared clonotypes between healthy human individuals. Selected positively for CCR7 and CD45RO-negative, naive CD8 cells excluded terminally differentiated effector memory CD45RA+ cells. TCRdb's table, derived via immunoSEQ multiplex PCR, lists solely in-frame clones and lacks some. This sample yields 2 million to 2.5 million clones, of which 85% to 95% are seen a single time; roughly 1.7% belongs to the top ten. Sample: naive CD8+ T cells from PBMCs. The receptors shown here come from a man between 18 and 35 years old in good health. Some clones in this sample may be carry-over from other donors' samples.

The rearrangement joins TRBV7-9 to TRBJ2-1, with 7 bases matching TRBD2. The germline CDR1 and CDR2 sequences are SEHNR and FQNEAQ (reference sequence). Trimming took 3 bases from V and 7 from J; bases not matched to a gene: 21. The length of the CDR3 is 19 residues. CDR3 loop: CASSFLLFTSETFSNEQFF. CDR3 sequence (DNA): TGTGCCAGCAGCTTCCTACTCTTTACTAGCGAGACCTTTTCAAATGAGCAGTTCTTC.

V gene TRBV15 combines with J gene TRBJ1-6, with TRBD1 identical over 7 bases. Per the germline V gene, CDR1 is LNHNV and CDR2 is YYDKDF (reference sequence). The V and J ends lost 4 bases and 3 bases, in that order; junction bases with no gene match: 9. This CDR3 is 17 amino acids long. This CDR3 reads CATSNHPWDSYNSPLHF. DNA for the CDR3: TGTGCCACCAGCAACCACCCTTGGGACAGCTATAATTCACCCCTCCACTTT.